One and the same sample provided the 18 T cell receptor beta chains below, sequenced in a study of blood T cell repertoires in COVID-19. The repertoire was sequenced with immunoSEQ multiplex PCR; TCRdb's copy has only in-frame clones and lacks some. The repertoire includes roughly 80,000 clones, around 90% of them detected once, and about 9% sits in the top ten. Sequenced material: peripheral blood. Receptors originate from a human donor in a cohort sampled during active COVID-19.

The chain is built from TRBV5-4 and TRBJ2-7; no firm D call. CDR3 length: 15 residues. Germline CDR1 is SGHNT and CDR2 is YYREEE (reference sequence). Trimming pared 4 bases from V and 6 bases from J, leaving 20 bases between. The CDR3 spells CASSPRATQTSEQYF. The CDR3 DNA follows: TGTGCCAGCAGCCCGAGAGCGACCCAGACTTCCGAGCAGTACTTC.

This chain connects TRBV19 to TRBJ1-2; the match to TRBD1 covers 7 bases. Losses at the gene ends were 4 bases for V and 14 bases for J; bases not matched to a gene: 7. This CDR3 comprises 11 residues. In germline, CDR1 is LNHDA, CDR2 SQIVND (reference sequence). The CDR3 here is CASSRTGASTF. In DNA, the CDR3 is TGTGCCAGTAGTAGGACAGGTGCATCGACCTTC.

The V call is TRBV3-1 (or the pseudogene TRBV3-2), the J call TRBJ2-5; 7 bases match TRBD1. The ends lost 5 bases at V and 7 bases at J; junction bases unmatched: 13. This CDR3 is 15 amino acids long. Germline CDR1 LGHDT, CDR2 YNNKEL (reference sequence). The DNA of the CDR3 is TGTGCCAGCAGCTCCCTCGACAGGGCTCAGGGGACCCAGTACTTC. Protein product: CASSSLDRAQGTQYF.

This chain connects TRBV6-6 to TRBJ1-3; D is possibly TRBD1 (6 bases). The CDR3 spans 15 residues. Trimming shortened V by 4 bases and J by 0 bases, and 10 bases separated the two germline ends. In germline, CDR1 is MNHNY, CDR2 SVGAGI (reference sequence). This CDR3 is CASSSQGFSGNTIYF. The CDR3 DNA is TGTGCCAGCAGTTCTCAGGGGTTCTCTGGAAACACCATATATTTT.

This chain connects TRBV7-3 to TRBJ2-1, with TRBD1 as a possible D gene (6 bases). The CDR3 has 16 amino acids. CDR1 and CDR2 from the germline V gene are SGHTA and FQGTGA. V dropped 0 bases and J dropped 3 bases, with 12 bases sitting between them. The DNA of the CDR3 is TGTGCCAGCAGCTTAACCGGGACACAAAGCTACAATGAGCAGTTCTTC. Translating gives CASSLTGTQSYNEQFF.

The gene calls are TRBV10-3 and TRBJ1-2; TRBD1 aligns across 10 bases. CDR3 length: 14 amino acids. Germline V gene lookup returns CDR1 ENHRY and CDR2 SYGVKD. With V trimmed by 6 bases and J by 3 bases, 4 bases remained unmatched. The chain's CDR3 is CAIRRTGGHYGYTF. CDR3 in DNA: TGTGCCATCAGACGGACAGGGGGGCACTATGGCTACACCTTC.

The chain uses TRBV19 and TRBJ1-2; D is undetermined. The germline V gene has CDR1 LNHDA and CDR2 SQIVND (reference sequence). Trimming cost V 7 bases and J 2 bases, with 20 bases left between them. The CDR3 covers 16 residues. CDR3 protein: CASNGEKAAFNYGYTF. The CDR3 DNA sequence: TGTGCCAGTAATGGGGAGAAGGCCGCGTTCAACTATGGCTACACCTTC.

In its sample, this clone was seen once. The J gene is TRBJ1-2, the V gene TRBV27; no clear D gene. CDR1 is MNHEY and CDR2 is SMNVEV in the germline V gene (reference sequence). Trimming shortened V by 0 bases and J by 4 bases, and 9 bases separated the two germline ends. This CDR3 is 14 amino acids long. The CDR3 DNA reads TGTGCCAGCAGTTTATCAACGTCCGGCTATGGCTACACCTTC. It is translated as CASSLSTSGYGYTF.

The V and J genes are TRBV5-6 and TRBJ2-7; the D gene is possibly TRBD2 (6 bases). Trimming removed 1 base at V and 5 bases at J, with 13 bases between. Looked up from germline, CDR1 is SGHDT and CDR2 is YYEEEE. The CDR3 length is 14 residues. The CDR3: CASSLREKRHEQYF. The CDR3 nucleotides read TGTGCCAGCAGCTTGCGGGAGAAACGGCACGAGCAGTACTTC.

In its sample, this clone was seen once. The rearrangement links TRBV18 to TRBJ2-5, with TRBD1 as a possible D gene (6 bases). CDR1 KGHSH and CDR2 LQKENI come from the germline V gene. V was trimmed by 2 bases and J by 4 bases, leaving 11 bases between them. This CDR3 has 14 residues. CDR3 sequence reads: CASSPDTGSETQYF. The DNA for the CDR3 is TGTGCCAGCTCACCAGATACAGGGTCAGAGACCCAGTACTTC. The whole variable domain, remainder taken from reference TRBV18 and TRBJ2-5, is NAGVMQNPRHLVRRRGQEARLRCSPMKGHSHVYWYRQLPEEGLKFMVYLQKENIIDESGMPKERFSAEFPKEGPSILRIQQVVRGDSAAYFCASSPDTGSETQYFGPGTRLLVL.

The genes are TRBV12-5 and TRBJ2-3, with TRBD2 matching 11 bases. The V and J ends lost 0 bases and 5 bases, in that order; junction bases with no gene match: 4. Germline lookup yields CDR1 LGHNT and CDR2 FRNRAP. This CDR3 region has 16 residues. Written as DNA, the CDR3 is TGTGCTAGTGGTTTGGTAGTAGCGGGGGGGCGAGATACGCAGTATTTT. Amino acid sequence: CASGLVVAGGRDTQYF.

V and J are TRBV7-2 and TRBJ2-3, with D possibly matching TRBD2 (5 bases). CDR3 length: 12 residues. The V end lost 6 bases, the J end lost 4 bases, and 8 bases lay between the germline ends. Germline V gene sequence: CDR1 SGHTA, CDR2 FQGNSA. The DNA of the CDR3 is TGTGCCAGCAGTTCACTAGCAGATACGCAGTATTTT. This encodes CASSSLADTQYF.

The chain combines TRBV5-1 with TRBJ1-1; D is perhaps TRBD1 (5 bases). Germline-derived CDR1 and CDR2 are SGHRS and YFSETQ. This CDR3 contains 14 residues. The germline V and J ends were trimmed by 0 bases and 3 bases, with 9 bases remaining between them. The CDR3 DNA is TGCGCCAGCAGCTTGGGCAGGGCGGACACTGAAGCTTTCTTT. Its protein is CASSLGRADTEAFF.

The chain joins TRBV27 to TRBJ1-4; 10 bases agree with TRBD1. V shed 7 bases and J 8 bases; nucleotides not matched to a gene: 7. This CDR3 region has 14 residues. Germline V gene sequence: CDR1 MNHEY, CDR2 SMNVEV (reference sequence). The CDR3 region is CASTWTGGSEKLFF. The DNA for the CDR3 is TGTGCCAGCACCTGGACAGGGGGTTCGGAAAAACTGTTTTTT.

J is TRBJ2-1 and V is TRBV5-1; D possibly corresponds to TRBD1 (6 bases). Deletions cut 0 bases from V and 8 bases from J, with 15 bases between. The V gene's germline CDR1 is SGHRS and CDR2 YFSETQ. The CDR3 is 15 residues long. DNA for the CDR3: TGCGCCAGCAGCTTGGAGGGCCACGCAGGGGATGAGCAGTTCTTC. Protein product: CASSLEGHAGDEQFF.

This sequence joins TRBV7-9 and TRBJ2-1; 7 bases are shared with TRBD2. The germline gives CDR1 SEHNR, CDR2 FQNEAQ (reference sequence). The trim removed 3 bases at V and 6 bases at J, leaving 2 bases unmatched. The CDR3 has 13 residues. The CDR3 nucleotides read TGTGCCAGCAGCTTTGAGCGGGGCAATGAGCAGTTCTTC. Translating it yields CASSFERGNEQFF.

In nucleotides, the CDR3 is TGTGCCAGCAGTTACCGGGAAGGCAATCAGCCCCAGCATTTT. Amino acids: CASSYREGNQPQHF. The J gene is TRBJ1-5, the V gene TRBV6-6; D is undetermined. This CDR3 has 14 residues. V was clipped by 2 bases and J by 2 bases, with 7 bases between them. The V gene's germline CDR1 is MNHNY and CDR2 SVGAGI (reference sequence).

This sequence joins TRBV9 and TRBJ2-5, with a possible D match to TRBD1 (5 bases). The CDR3 contains 14 residues. V gave up 0 bases and J gave up 1 base, with 7 bases separating them. Germline CDR1 SGDLS, CDR2 YYNGEE. DNA for the CDR3: TGTGCCAGCAGCGTAGGACAGCTCCAAGAGACCCAGTACTTC. It is translated as CASSVGQLQETQYF. The entire variable domain, with the rest obtained from reference TRBV9 and TRBJ2-5, is as follows: DSGVTQTPKHLITATGQRVTLRCSPRSGDLSVYWYQQSLDQGLQFLIQYYNGEERAKGNILERFSAQQFPDLHSELNLSSLELGDSALYFCASSVGQLQETQYFGPGTRLLVL.